This passage covers 27 T cell receptor beta chains from one sample sequenced in a study of blood T cell repertoires in COVID-19. TCRdb's table, derived via immunoSEQ multiplex PCR, lists solely in-frame clones and lacks some. Here the sample spans roughly 20,000 clones, 87% being singletons. The sample was peripheral blood. These receptors all stem from a human donor in a cohort sampled during active COVID-19. The donor label of this sample is uncertain.

The V and J genes are TRBV7-9 and TRBJ2-7, with 10 bases identical to TRBD1. Germline trimming cut 5 bases from V and 5 bases from J; bases unmatched to any gene: 6. CDR3 length: 14 residues. Per the germline V gene, CDR1 is SEHNR and CDR2 is FQNEAQ (reference sequence). The CDR3 reads CASSHWDRGDEQYF. DNA of the CDR3: TGTGCCAGCAGCCACTGGGACAGGGGAGACGAGCAGTACTTC.

The V and J genes are TRBV2 and TRBJ2-1; TRBD1 agrees at 7 bases. The CDR3 spans 12 residues. Germline V CDR1 and CDR2: SNHLY, FYNNEI. The V and J ends lost 8 bases and 8 bases, in that order; junction bases with no gene match: 6. The DNA for the CDR3 is TGTGCCAGCGTAAGACAGGGAGATGAGCAGTTCTTC. Its translation is CASVRQGDEQFF.

The chain employs TRBV7-8 and TRBJ1-1; the D gene is possibly TRBD1 (6 bases). The CDR3 runs 12 residues. Germline CDR1 and CDR2: SGHVS and FQNEAQ. Trimming cost V 2 bases and J 7 bases, with 8 bases left between them. The CDR3 DNA reads as TGTGCCAGCAGCTTATGGACAGATGAAGCTTTCTTT. Protein sequence: CASSLWTDEAFF. Filled out from reference TRBV7-8 and TRBJ1-1, the complete variable domain reads GAGVSQSPRYKVAKRGQDVALRCDPISGHVSLFWYQQALGQGPEFLTYFQNEAQLDKSGLPSDRFFAERPEGSVSTLKIQRTQQEDSAVYLCASSLWTDEAFFGQGTRLTVV.

The chain carries TRBV15 and TRBJ1-2, with D tentatively TRBD1 (6 bases). The V gene lost 6 bases and the J gene lost 4 bases, with 12 bases spanning the gap. The CDR3 is 13 amino acids. Germline-derived CDR1 and CDR2 are LNHNV and YYDKDF (reference sequence). CDR3 in amino acids: CATSPQGSYGYTF. CDR3 in DNA: TGTGCCACCAGTCCTCAGGGGTCCTATGGCTACACCTTC.

For the CDR3, the DNA is TGTGCCAGCAGCTTTGGCGGTCCGGGCACAGATACGCAGTATTTT. Amino acids: CASSFGGPGTDTQYF. This rearrangement joins TRBV5-4 to TRBJ2-3; D call uncertain. CDR1 SGHNT and CDR2 YYREEE come from the germline V gene (reference sequence). The CDR3 sequence is 15 residues long. The ends were cut back, 2 bases at V and 1 base at J, with 11 bases in the middle.

The chain joins TRBV15 to TRBJ2-1; the match to TRBD2 covers 10 bases. Germline assignment: CDR1 LNHNV and CDR2 YYDKDF (reference sequence). J was trimmed by 6 bases and V by 3 bases; bases with no gene match: 8. The CDR3 has 16 amino acids. The CDR3 protein is CATSRPLAGEVNEQFF. The CDR3 DNA follows: TGTGCCACCAGCAGGCCCCTAGCGGGAGAAGTCAATGAGCAGTTCTTC.

The chain employs TRBV9 and TRBJ2-3, with D perhaps matching TRBD2 (6 bases). This CDR3 is built from 13 residues. V lost 0 bases to trimming and J lost 6 bases, with 8 bases between them. Germline assignment: CDR1 SGDLS and CDR2 YYNGEE. The CDR3 spells CASSVVLADTQYF. In DNA form, the CDR3 reads TGTGCCAGCAGCGTAGTCCTAGCGGATACGCAGTATTTT.

The CDR3 bases are TGCGCCAGCAGCTCGACTTGGGAGCAGTTCTTC. Amino acid sequence: CASSSTWEQFF. The chain uses TRBV5-1 and TRBJ2-1, with no clear D. Looked up from germline, CDR1 is SGHRS and CDR2 is YFSETQ. CDR3 length: 11 amino acids. V was cut by 3 bases and J by 10 bases, with 8 bases left in between.

The rearrangement uses TRBV6-6 and TRBJ1-2; TRBD1 might be the D (5 bases). CDR3 length equals 14 residues. Trimming pared 5 bases from V and 0 bases from J, leaving 10 bases between. CDR1 and CDR2 from the germline V gene are MNHNY and SVGAGI (reference sequence). CDR3 in amino acids: CASSRGLSNYGYTF. DNA of the CDR3: TGTGCCAGCAGTCGGGGACTGTCTAACTATGGCTACACCTTC.

J is TRBJ2-3 and V is TRBV4-1, with TRBD2 matching over 14 bases. CDR1 is MGHRA and CDR2 is YSYEKL in the germline V gene. V was clipped by 5 bases and J by 5 bases; unmatched bases: 21. The CDR3 spans 21 residues. The CDR3 here is CASSAPIGTSGSQKHEDTQYF. CDR3 bases: TGCGCCAGCAGCGCGCCCATAGGGACTAGCGGGAGTCAGAAACACGAAGATACGCAGTATTTT.

The rearrangement uses TRBV11-2 and TRBJ2-3; 11 nucleotides align to TRBD2. Germline values: CDR1 SGHAT, CDR2 FQNNGV. This CDR3 is built from 16 residues. With V trimmed by 0 bases and J by 11 bases, 10 bases remained unmatched. CDR3 bases: TGTGCCAGCAGCTTAGAACTAGCGGGAGCACCAGGGGGGCAGTATTTT. It codes for CASSLELAGAPGGQYF.

The rearrangement joins TRBV2 to TRBJ1-5, with D uncertain. V was trimmed by 4 bases and J by 3 bases, leaving 7 bases between them. Per germline, CDR1 SNHLY and CDR2 FYNNEI. This CDR3 is 13 amino acids long. CDR3: CASSGRDNQPQHF. Here the CDR3 DNA reads TGTGCCAGCAGTGGCCGGGACAATCAGCCCCAGCATTTT.

The chain joins TRBV5-4 to TRBJ1-1, with D hard to call. V lost 5 bases and J lost 1, with 9 bases in between. The CDR3 contains 13 residues. CDR1 is SGHNT and CDR2 is YYREEE in the germline V gene (reference sequence). The CDR3 coding sequence is TGTGCCAGCAGAATGGAGTCGAACACTGAAGCTTTCTTT. It codes for CASRMESNTEAFF. Together with reference TRBV5-4 and TRBJ1-1, the CDR3 gives the full variable domain: ETGVTQSPTHLIKTRGQQVTLRCSSQSGHNTVSWYQQALGQGPQFIFQYYREEENGRGNFPPRFSGLQFPNYSSELNVNALELDDSALYLCASRMESNTEAFFGQGTRLTVV.

This sequence joins TRBV11-2 and TRBJ2-7; 13 nucleotides align to TRBD2. In germline, CDR1 is SGHAT, CDR2 FQNNGV. Trimming cost V 2 bases and J 2 bases; bases outside gene matches: 6. The CDR3 runs to 17 residues. CDR3 sequence (DNA): TGTGCCAGCAGCTTAAAACTAGCGGGAGGGGGGGCCTACGAGCAGTACTTC. Protein: CASSLKLAGGGAYEQYF.

The V and J genes are TRBV7-3 and TRBJ2-7; 9 bases align to TRBD1. The ends lost 5 bases at V and 4 bases at J; junction bases unmatched: 0. From germline, CDR1 is SGHTA and CDR2 FQGTGA. This CDR3 is built from 12 residues. The chain's CDR3 is CASSGTGYEQYF. The DNA for the CDR3 is TGTGCCAGCAGCGGGACAGGGTACGAGCAGTACTTC.

The rearrangement uses TRBV29-1 and TRBJ2-7, with 7 positions matching TRBD2. The germline V gene has CDR1 SQVTM and CDR2 ANQGSEA. Germline trimming cut 7 bases from V and 6 bases from J; bases unmatched to any gene: 15. The CDR3 length is 14 residues. This chain's CDR3 is CSGATGGRRSEQYF. DNA for the CDR3: TGCAGCGGAGCCACGGGCGGGAGACGCTCCGAGCAGTACTTC.

This clone was seen a single time. This rearrangement joins TRBV9 to TRBJ1-2; tentative D call: TRBD1 (6 bases). This CDR3 comprises 14 residues. The ends were cut back, 6 bases at V and 0 bases at J, with 12 bases in the middle. From germline, CDR1 is SGDLS and CDR2 YYNGEE. The CDR3: CASTLDRSNYGYTF. CDR3 sequence (DNA): TGTGCCAGCACCCTGGACAGATCTAACTATGGCTACACCTTC.

The V call is TRBV15, the J call TRBJ2-7; a weak D match, TRBD2 (5 bases). The length of the CDR3 is 14 residues. The V gene lost 0 bases and the J gene lost 4 bases, with 10 bases spanning the gap. Germline CDR1 is LNHNV and CDR2 is YYDKDF (reference sequence). In DNA, the CDR3 is TGTGCCACCAGCAGAGATATGCTAGCATACGAGCAGTACTTC. The encoded protein is CATSRDMLAYEQYF.

The V and J genes are TRBV7-9 and TRBJ2-7; 10 bases match TRBD1. V trimming: 5 bases; J trimming: 5 bases; junction bases outside the gene matches: 6. Germline CDR1 and CDR2: SEHNR and FQNEAQ (reference sequence). There are 14 residues in the CDR3. The CDR3, as DNA: TGTGCCAGCAGCATAAGACAGGGGGCGAACGAGCAGTACTTC. This encodes CASSIRQGANEQYF.

The V gene is TRBV11-2, the J gene TRBJ1-1; 7 bases match TRBD1. V lost 5 bases to trimming and J lost 0 bases; unmatched junction nucleotides: 3. The CDR3 sequence is 14 residues long. Looked up from germline, CDR1 is SGHAT and CDR2 is FQNNGV. The DNA for the CDR3 is TGTGCCAGCAGCCAACAGGGGCTGAACACTGAAGCTTTCTTT. Translation gives CASSQQGLNTEAFF.

The CDR3 reads CASSPDLVGNEQFF. DNA of the CDR3: TGTGCCAGCAGCCCCGACTTGGTTGGCAATGAGCAGTTCTTC. This chain connects TRBV6-6 to TRBJ2-1, with D uncertain. Germline assignment: CDR1 MNHNY and CDR2 SVGAGI (reference sequence). Deletions cut 6 bases from V and 6 bases from J, with 15 bases between. The CDR3 has 14 residues.

The rearrangement joins TRBV5-6 to TRBJ2-7, with D tentatively TRBD2 (6 bases). V lost 4 bases and J 0 bases, leaving 17 bases between the germline ends. This CDR3 comprises 16 residues. From germline, CDR1 is SGHDT and CDR2 YYEEEE. CDR3 coding DNA: TGTGCCAGCAGCCCGGAGGGTGGGGGAAGCTCCTACGAGCAGTACTTC. Protein sequence: CASSPEGGGSSYEQYF.

The gene calls are TRBV10-3 and TRBJ1-1; D is ambiguous. The V and J ends lost 5 bases and 4 bases respectively, with 8 bases between them. The CDR3 sequence is 12 residues long. The V gene's germline CDR1 is ENHRY and CDR2 SYGVKD. Written as DNA, the CDR3 is TGTGCCATCAGTCCCTCGGGCACTGAAGCTTTCTTT. Translation gives CAISPSGTEAFF.

The chain carries TRBV7-2 and TRBJ2-7, with D unresolved. Trimming left V 2 bases short and J 6 bases short, with 11 bases between. The V gene's germline CDR1 is SGHTA and CDR2 FQGNSA. This CDR3 has 13 residues. The CDR3 DNA reads TGTGCCAGCAGCTTACCCTCTCTGAGCGAGCAGTACTTC. Protein: CASSLPSLSEQYF. Full variable domain (missing parts from reference TRBV7-2 and TRBJ2-7): GAGVSQSPSNKVTEKGKDVELRCDPISGHTALYWYRQSLGQGLEFLIYFQGNSAPDKSGLPSDRFSAERTGGSVSTLTIQRTQQEDSAVYLCASSLPSLSEQYFGPGTRLTVT.

J is TRBJ2-3 and V is TRBV18, with 7 bases identical to TRBD2. In germline, CDR1 is KGHSH, CDR2 LQKENI. The J segment lost 1 base and the V segment lost 6 bases, leaving 10 bases of the junction unmatched. The CDR3 is 16 residues long. In DNA form, the CDR3 reads TGTGCCAGCTCCCTCGGAGTAGCGGGCCGCACAGATACGCAGTATTTT. Its translation: CASSLGVAGRTDTQYF.

The rearrangement links TRBV5-1 to TRBJ1-4; the match to TRBD1 covers 8 bases. In germline, CDR1 is SGHRS, CDR2 YFSETQ. The CDR3 is made up of 16 amino acids. Germline trimming cut 5 bases from V and 3 bases from J; bases unmatched to any gene: 9. The CDR3 protein is CASRTRPGQANEKLFF. The CDR3 DNA reads as TGCGCCAGCAGGACTAGACCGGGACAGGCTAATGAAAAACTGTTTTTT.

CDR3 coding DNA: TGTGCCAGCGGAGCCTCCTATCAAGAGACCCAGTACTTC. Protein product: CASGASYQETQYF. The chain is built from TRBV7-2 and TRBJ2-5; D call uncertain. This CDR3 has 13 amino acids. The germline gives CDR1 SGHTA, CDR2 FQGNSA. The V gene lost 8 bases and the J gene lost 2 bases, with 12 bases spanning the gap.